This TCR beta chain was documented in a study of blood T cell repertoires in COVID-19. Study as a whole: Acute and convalescent COVID-19 samples came from the United States, Italy and Spain. T cells, B-cell-depleted T cells, or PBMCs supplied cDNA or gDNA.

Repertoires were generated with immunoSEQ multiplex PCR, while TCRdb's copy carries only in-frame clones and drops some. The sample shows roughly 400,000 clones, roughly 86% of them seen only once. This CDR3 spans 13 amino acids. Unmatched junction bases numbered 3, after V lost 5 bases and J lost 5 bases. The receptor's source is a woman aged 55-70 years with COVID-19, enrolled during active disease. Sequenced input: peripheral blood. The chain carries TRBV12-3 or TRBV12-4 and TRBJ1-1, with TRBD1 identical over 9 bases. The CDR3 protein is CASSTGGWTEAFF. Here the CDR3 DNA reads TGTGCCAGCAGTACAGGGGGCTGGACTGAAGCTTTCTTT.